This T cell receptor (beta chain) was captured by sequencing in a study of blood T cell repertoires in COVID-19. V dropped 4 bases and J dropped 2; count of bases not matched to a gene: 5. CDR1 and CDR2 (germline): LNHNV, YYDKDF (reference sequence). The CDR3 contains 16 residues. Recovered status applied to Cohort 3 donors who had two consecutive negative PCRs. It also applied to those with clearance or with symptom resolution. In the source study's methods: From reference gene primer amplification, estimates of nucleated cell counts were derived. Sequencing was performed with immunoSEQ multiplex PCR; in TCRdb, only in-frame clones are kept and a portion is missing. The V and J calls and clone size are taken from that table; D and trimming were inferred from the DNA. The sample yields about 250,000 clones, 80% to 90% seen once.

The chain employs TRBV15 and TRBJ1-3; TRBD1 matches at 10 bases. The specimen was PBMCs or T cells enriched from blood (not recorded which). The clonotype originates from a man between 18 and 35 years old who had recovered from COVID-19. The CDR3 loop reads CATSTRTGGAGNTIYF. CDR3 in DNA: TGTGCCACCAGCACGAGGACAGGGGGGGCTGGAAACACCATATATTTT.